This is a list of T cell receptor beta chains from one sample in a study of blood T cells in healthy people across ages. TCRdb independently ran MiXCR on the 5' RACE reads; one entry per CDR3 protein. The table records 600,000 to 650,000 distinct CDR3 sequences, approximately 59% of them present only once. Sequenced sample: blood. These TCRs come from a man aged 60-69 years in good health. The CDR3 runs from the conserved cysteine through the conserved F or W. A D gene is named only where the DNA matches it firmly. Clone size, where shown, is once, few, many, or a class for clones that have expanded.

TRBV10-2	16	TRBJ2-5	TRBD1	-	CASSALRTGGEETQYF	TGCGCCAGCAGTGCGCTTCGGACAGGGGGTGAAGAGACCCAGTACTTC
TRBV7-8	17	TRBJ1-2	TRBD1	-	CASSSRDRGPKDYGYTF	TGTGCCAGCAGCTCCCGGGACAGGGGGCCTAAGGACTATGGCTACACCTTC
TRBV20-1	15	TRBJ2-7	TRBD2	-	CSASPGTSGSYEQYF	TGCAGTGCTAGTCCCGGGACTAGCGGCTCCTACGAGCAGTACTTC
TRBV12-3/TRBV12-4	17	TRBJ1-1	TRBD1	-	CASSSPGQARRNTEAFF	TGTGCCAGCAGTTCCCCGGGACAGGCAAGGAGGAACACTGAAGCTTTCTTT
TRBV10-3	15	TRBJ2-5	TRBD2	-	CAISEVSGVQETQYF	TGTGCCATCAGTGAGGTTAGCGGGGTCCAAGAGACCCAGTACTTC
TRBV15	15	TRBJ2-2	-	-	CATSREPRSTGELFF	TGTGCCACCAGCAGAGAGCCGAGGAGCACCGGGGAGCTGTTTTTT
TRBV5-1	18	TRBJ1-5	TRBD1	-	CASSPVPGTAWENQPQHF	TGCGCCAGCAGCCCGGTCCCCGGGACAGCTTGGGAGAATCAGCCCCAGCATTTT
TRBV5-1	18	TRBJ2-3	TRBD2	-	CASSLGASGGTSTDTQYF	TGCGCCAGCAGCTTGGGGGCTAGCGGGGGGACGAGCACAGATACGCAGTATTTT
TRBV10-3	14	TRBJ2-7	TRBD1	-	CAISEWTGSREQYF	TGTGCCATCAGTGAGTGGACAGGGTCGCGGGAGCAGTACTTC
TRBV7-9	14	TRBJ2-4	-	-	CASSLGSAGSEQYF	TGTGCCAGCAGCTTAGGTTCCGCGGGGTCTGAGCAGTACTTC
TRBV5-1	12	TRBJ2-7	-	-	CASSLEGHEQYF	TGCGCCAGCAGCTTGGAAGGGCACGAGCAGTACTTC
TRBV5-1	14	TRBJ2-5	TRBD2	few	CASRTSGAQETQYF	TGCGCCAGCAGAACGAGCGGGGCCCAAGAGACCCAGTACTTC
TRBV4-1	16	TRBJ2-5	TRBD2	many	CASSQDRAGGFETQYF	TGCGCCAGCAGCCAAGATCGGGCCGGGGGGTTTGAGACCCAGTACTTC
TRBV29-1	13	TRBJ2-5	TRBD2	-	CSARAGGGETQYF	TGCAGCGCTCGAGCGGGGGGTGGGGAGACCCAGTACTTC
TRBV10-3	11	TRBJ2-1	-	-	CAGPKHGEQFF	TGTGCCGGACCAAAGCACGGTGAGCAGTTCTTC
TRBV5-1	16	TRBJ2-7	TRBD2	few	CASSLTAGGTSGEQYF	TGCGCCAGCAGCTTGACCGCCGGCGGGACTAGCGGCGAGCAGTACTTC
TRBV12-3/TRBV12-4	16	TRBJ2-5	TRBD2	-	CASSLGRGRGLETQYF	TGTGCCAGCAGTTTAGGGCGTGGGAGGGGTCTTGAGACCCAGTACTTC
TRBV20-1	14	TRBJ2-4	TRBD1	few	CSARSDRGLDIQYF	TGCAGTGCTAGATCGGACAGGGGTCTCGACATTCAGTACTTC
TRBV9	16	TRBJ2-3	-	-	CASSNTGTSGTDTQYF	TGTGCCAGCAGCAACACCGGGACATCGGGCACAGATACGCAGTATTTT
TRBV7-2	16	TRBJ2-3	TRBD1	-	CASSLALTGGADTQYF	TGTGCCAGCAGCTTAGCCTTGACAGGGGGCGCAGATACGCAGTATTTT
TRBV29-1	14	TRBJ2-7	TRBD2	-	CSVRTSGYGTEQYF	TGCAGCGTTCGGACTAGCGGGTATGGTACGGAGCAGTACTTC
TRBV14	14	TRBJ2-2	-	-	CASSQDWNTGELFF	TGTGCCAGCAGCCAAGATTGGAACACCGGGGAGCTGTTTTTT
TRBV20-1	15	TRBJ1-5	-	-	CSARVDRWKDQPQHF	TGCAGTGCTAGGGTCGACAGGTGGAAGGATCAGCCCCAGCATTTT
TRBV9	13	TRBJ2-7	TRBD1	-	CASSVGGGDEQYF	TGTGCCAGCAGCGTAGGAGGGGGCGACGAGCAGTACTTC
TRBV25-1	15	TRBJ2-7	-	-	CVSSEEGGVVYEQYF	TGTGTCAGCAGTGAAGAAGGCGGGGTAGTCTACGAGCAGTACTTC
TRBV4-1	15	TRBJ1-1	TRBD1	-	CASSQQTGANTEAFF	TGCGCCAGCAGCCAACAGACAGGGGCGAACACTGAAGCTTTCTTT
TRBV25-1	16	TRBJ1-1	TRBD1	few	CASSDPKGTANTEAFF	TGTGCCAGCAGTGACCCGAAAGGGACAGCGAACACTGAAGCTTTCTTT
TRBV14	14	TRBJ2-3	-	few	CASSRWTSTDTQYF	TGTGCCAGCAGCCGTTGGACCTCCACAGATACGCAGTATTTT
TRBV15	16	TRBJ2-1	-	-	CATSRARAGQGDEQFF	TGTGCCACCAGCAGAGCCCGGGCTGGGCAGGGAGATGAGCAGTTCTTC
TRBV20-1	15	TRBJ2-7	-	-	CSARDQRTASYEQYF	TGCAGTGCTAGAGATCAAAGGACAGCTTCCTACGAGCAGTACTTC
TRBV7-2	15	TRBJ2-5	TRBD2	-	CASSQSGGAPETQYF	TGTGCCAGCAGCCAAAGCGGGGGGGCCCCAGAGACCCAGTACTTC
TRBV28	15	TRBJ2-2	TRBD1	-	CASSEGQLNTGELFF	TGTGCCAGCAGCGAGGGACAGTTGAACACCGGGGAGCTGTTTTTT
TRBV15	14	TRBJ1-1	-	-	CATSRDRAGRQAFF	TGTGCCACCAGCAGAGATAGGGCGGGACGGCAAGCTTTCTTT
TRBV5-1	17	TRBJ2-5	TRBD2	once	CASSSETSGGGGETQYF	TGCGCCAGCAGCTCGGAAACTAGCGGGGGCGGGGGAGAGACCCAGTACTTC
TRBV20-1	12	TRBJ2-1	-	many	CSARFLGVRQFF	TGCAGTGCTAGGTTTTTAGGGGTAAGGCAGTTCTTC
TRBV29-1	11	TRBJ1-4	-	-	CSAGRREKLFF	TGCAGCGCAGGCAGAAGAGAAAAACTGTTTTTT
TRBV12-3/TRBV12-4	12	TRBJ2-7	-	few	CASSLDAHEQYF	TGTGCCAGCAGTTTAGACGCTCACGAGCAGTACTTC
TRBV10-3	15	TRBJ1-2	-	-	CAISGRTSTNYGYTF	TGTGCCATCAGTGGACGGACATCAACTAACTATGGCTACACCTTC
TRBV7-2	14	TRBJ2-1	TRBD2	-	CASSSRGGQYEQFF	TGTGCCAGCAGCTCTCGGGGGGGCCAGTATGAGCAGTTCTTC
TRBV7-9	15	TRBJ2-5	-	-	CASSLSGIWRETQYF	TGTGCCAGCAGCTTGTCGGGGATTTGGCGGGAGACCCAGTACTTC
TRBV11-1	15	TRBJ2-7	TRBD2	-	CASSLEAGETYEQYF	TGTGCCAGCAGCTTAGAGGCGGGGGAAACCTACGAGCAGTACTTC
TRBV20-1	14	TRBJ2-1	TRBD1	-	CSANPGGSYNDQFF	TGCAGTGCTAACCCAGGGGGCTCTTACAATGACCAGTTCTTC
TRBV10-2	15	TRBJ1-2	TRBD1	-	CASSQRQGVIYGYTF	TGCGCCAGCAGCCAGAGACAGGGGGTGATCTATGGCTACACCTTC
TRBV20-1	15	TRBJ1-2	-	-	CSAPGGGRSNYGYTF	TGCAGTGCGCCAGGCGGGGGGAGGTCTAACTATGGCTACACCTTC
TRBV6-5	15	TRBJ1-2	TRBD1	few	CASSYHGTDYYGYTF	TGTGCCAGCAGTTACCACGGGACAGACTACTATGGCTACACCTTC
TRBV21-1	13	TRBJ2-4	-	few	CASSPPLKNIQYF	TGTGCCAGCAGCCCCCCACTCAAAAACATTCAGTACTTC
TRBV5-1	13	TRBJ2-5	-	many	CATSDRAEETQYF	TGCGCCACCTCGGACAGAGCGGAAGAGACCCAGTACTTC
TRBV11-2	14	TRBJ2-1	-	-	CASSGDNSYNEQFF	TGTGCCAGCAGCGGGGACAACTCCTACAATGAGCAGTTCTTC
TRBV6-6	13	TRBJ1-1	-	many	CASSYGGNTEAFF	TGTGCCAGCAGTTACGGAGGGAACACTGAAGCTTTCTTT
TRBV29-1	13	TRBJ1-2	TRBD1	-	CSVEGTGHYGYTF	TGCAGCGTTGAAGGGACAGGTCACTATGGCTACACCTTC
TRBV2	14	TRBJ2-5	TRBD1	once	CASSDTGGGQTQYF	TGTGCCAGCAGCGATACAGGGGGCGGACAGACCCAGTACTTC
TRBV6-1	16	TRBJ2-6	-	-	CASIWALSSGANVLTF	TGTGCCAGCATTTGGGCATTAAGCTCTGGGGCCAACGTCCTGACTTTC
TRBV12-3/TRBV12-4	16	TRBJ2-1	-	-	CASSQDPAAFYNEQFF	TGTGCCAGCAGCCAAGATCCAGCGGCTTTCTACAATGAGCAGTTCTTC
TRBV11-2	17	TRBJ2-7	-	-	CASSLGFGRLFPDEQYF	TGTGCCAGCAGTTTAGGGTTCGGCAGGCTCTTTCCCGACGAGCAGTACTTC